The clone carrying this TCR beta chain was detected once. This sample was included in a study of blood T cell repertoires in COVID-19. On the study more broadly: Donors in the United States, Italy and Spain gave samples during acute or convalescent COVID-19.

In the original analysis: Reference gene primer amplification yielded estimated nucleated cell counts. Only in-frame clones appear in the TCRdb table, and some are missing; sequencing was by immunoSEQ multiplex PCR. V and J calls and clone size are copied from that table; D and trimming were computed from the DNA. The sample has approximately 260,000 clones; around 88% are singletons. Enrollees, about 18 to 95 years old, lived in roughly 24 US areas. Each participant's cohort was designated according to participant-reported clinical history. The length of the CDR3 is 13 residues. V was trimmed by 1 base and J by 5 bases, leaving 8 bases between them.

The receptor was isolated from a woman in her thirties or forties with acute COVID-19. This chain links TRBV12-3 or TRBV12-4 with TRBJ2-5; the D gene is possibly TRBD2 (6 bases). The sequenced sample was PBMCs or T cells enriched from blood (not recorded which). In nucleotides, the CDR3 is TGTGCCAGCAGTTTAGGGAGGGTCGAGACCCAGTACTTC. Residues: CASSLGRVETQYF.